What follows are 11 T cell receptor beta chains derived from one specimen sequenced in a study of blood T cell repertoires in COVID-19. Repertoires were generated with immunoSEQ multiplex PCR, while TCRdb's copy carries only in-frame clones and drops some. The sample includes some 150,000 clones, around four fifths seen only once; the top ten take about 3%. Material for sequencing was peripheral blood. These receptors all stem from a woman aged 40 to 49 with active or convalescent COVID-19.

This clone was detected once. The rearrangement joins TRBV5-1 to TRBJ2-5; 9 bases map to TRBD2. Germline CDR1 is SGHRS and CDR2 is YFSETQ. V gave up 0 bases and J gave up 5 bases; unmatched junction bases: 5. This CDR3 has 15 residues. The CDR3 loop reads CASSLAGGGAETQYF. The CDR3 DNA reads as TGCGCCAGCAGCTTGGCAGGCGGGGGGGCCGAGACCCAGTACTTC.

This clone showed up just a few times. The chain is built from TRBV3-1 (or the pseudogene TRBV3-2) and TRBJ1-1, with no clear D. The CDR3 length is 16 residues. Germline assignment: CDR1 LGHDT and CDR2 YNNKEL (reference sequence). With 4 bases removed from V and 1 base from J, the gap between germline ends came to 16 bases. In DNA form, the CDR3 reads TGTGCCAGCAGCCCGAGGTCAAATCCCAGGAACACTGAAGCTTTCTTT. This translates into CASSPRSNPRNTEAFF.

On this clone itself: At one end, the junction sequence differs from germline, possibly due to a read error. The chain uses TRBV9 and TRBJ1-3, with no clear D. CDR1 is SGDLS and CDR2 is YYNGEE in the germline V gene. This CDR3 is built from 14 residues. The CDR3 loop reads CASSVGNIGDTIYF. CDR3 sequence (DNA): TGTGCCAGCAGCGTAGGAAACATTGGAGACACCATATATTTT.

This sequence joins TRBV27 and TRBJ1-4; the D is unclear. The V gene's germline CDR1 is MNHEY and CDR2 SMNVEV (reference sequence). V lost 6 bases and J lost 5, with 13 bases in between. This CDR3 region has 14 residues. The CDR3 nucleotides read TGTGCCAGCAGCTCTAGGTTTGAAAATGAAAAACTGTTTTTT. Translated, it gives CASSSRFENEKLFF.

The chain recombines TRBV6-5 with TRBJ2-7; 10 bases agree with TRBD1. With V trimmed by 6 bases and J by 7 bases, 9 bases remained unmatched. The CDR3 has 14 residues. From germline, CDR1 is MNHEY and CDR2 SVGAGI. The CDR3 DNA follows: TGTGCCAGCAGCTCCGGGACAGGGGAGAGGGAGCAGTACTTC. Residues: CASSSGTGEREQYF.

The chain links TRBV10-1 to TRBJ2-1; maybe TRBD1 (7 bases). Trimming took off 3 bases at V and 12 bases at J, with 21 bases between the two ends. This CDR3 is 15 amino acids long. Germline CDR1 WNHNN, CDR2 SYGVQD (reference sequence). In DNA, the CDR3 is TGCGCCAGCAGTGACCGGGGGACAGCCTTTGTCGGGCAGTTCTTC. Translation: CASSDRGTAFVGQFF.

Comments on this clone: With a much larger clone just one base away, this may be a read error. The rearrangement joins TRBV28 to TRBJ1-2; 7 bases are shared with TRBD1. The CDR3 totals 13 residues. V lost 2 bases to trimming and J lost 4 bases; unmatched junction nucleotides: 1. In germline, CDR1 is MDHEN, CDR2 SYDVKM. CDR3 in DNA: TGTGCCAGCAGTTTAGACAGGGTCTATGGCTACACCTTC. Translating gives CASSLDRVYGYTF.

The V gene is TRBV7-9, the J gene TRBJ2-1, with 9 bases lining up with TRBD2. This CDR3 comprises 17 residues. CDR1 is SEHNR, CDR2 FQNEAQ, per germline (reference sequence). Unmatched junction bases numbered 8, after V lost 1 base and J lost 4 bases. The CDR3 protein is CASSLELGTSPYNEQFF. In nucleotides, the CDR3 is TGTGCCAGCAGCTTAGAGTTGGGGACTAGCCCATACAATGAGCAGTTCTTC.

The genes are TRBV5-4 and TRBJ1-4; 9 positions agree with TRBD1. The CDR3 extends over 14 amino acids. Germline V gives CDR1 SGHNT, CDR2 YYREEE (reference sequence). V shed 0 bases and J 7 bases; nucleotides not matched to a gene: 1. The CDR3 loop reads CASSLDRGLEKLFF. DNA of the CDR3: TGTGCCAGCAGCTTGGACAGGGGGCTTGAAAAACTGTTTTTT.

The chain combines TRBV27 with TRBJ1-1; TRBD1 is a possible D gene (5 bases). This CDR3 spans 13 amino acids. V shed 8 bases and J shed 1 base, with 11 bases lying between them. The germline V gene encodes CDR1 MNHEY and CDR2 SMNVEV (reference sequence). CDR3 protein: CASSLTGNTEAFF. The CDR3 DNA is TGTGCCAGCTCCTTAACAGGGAACACTGAAGCTTTCTTT.

CDR3 in amino acids: CASSRGGRGNEQFF. CDR3 nucleotide sequence: TGTGCCAGCAGCCGTGGCGGGAGGGGTAATGAGCAGTTCTTC. The chain employs TRBV7-2 and TRBJ2-1; TRBD2 matches at 9 bases. Trimming removed 5 bases from V and 7 bases from J; junction bases left unmatched: 6. The CDR3 sequence is 14 residues long. CDR1 and CDR2 from the germline V gene are SGHTA and FQGNSA.